The present entry profiles one TCR beta chain with its context. The method was immunoSEQ multiplex PCR; TCRdb's version includes in-frame clones alone and lacks a portion of them. The profile shows 150,000 or so clones, around 90% of them singletons. This CDR3 is 14 amino acids long. Trimming pared 1 base from V and 3 bases from J, leaving 9 bases between. Germline values: CDR1 LGHNA, CDR2 YSLEER. This specimen belongs to a study of T cell responses to AZD1222 COVID-19 vaccine. This TCR was recovered from an adult in good health. The specimen was peripheral blood, collected on day 0 of AZD1222 vaccination. The rearrangement uses TRBV4-3 and TRBJ2-5, with D maybe TRBD2 (6 bases). This CDR3 is CASSQAASEETQYF. DNA for the CDR3: TGCGCCAGCAGCCAAGCGGCTAGCGAAGAGACCCAGTACTTC.